One sample yielded the 15 T cell receptor beta chains listed below, sequenced in a study of cytomegalovirus exposure and HLA in healthy donors. PCR used 60 Vbeta primers and 13 Jbeta primers. TCRdb's table, derived via immunoSEQ multiplex PCR, lists solely in-frame clones and lacks some. Of about 130,000 clones in the sample, around 79% were seen once. The sequencing input was PBMCs. The receptors here all came from a woman aged 40 to 55 in good health and CMV-seropositive.

The chain has TRBV7-8 and TRBJ1-1; D ambiguous. V dropped 5 bases and J dropped 3 bases, with 10 bases sitting between them. The CDR3 runs 13 residues. The germline V gene encodes CDR1 SGHVS and CDR2 FQNEAQ. DNA of the CDR3: TGTGCCAGCAGCCCTAGGCGGTACACTGAAGCTTTCTTT. This encodes CASSPRRYTEAFF.

This chain uses TRBV6-1 with TRBJ1-6, with 8 bases that match TRBD1. Germline CDR1 and CDR2: MNHNS and SASEGT. CDR3 length: 14 residues. V shed 6 bases and J 6 bases; nucleotides not matched to a gene: 4. This chain's CDR3 is CASRDRVTNSPLHF. Written as DNA, the CDR3 is TGTGCCAGCAGGGACAGGGTGACTAATTCACCCCTCCACTTT.

The CDR3 DNA follows: TGTGCCAGCAGCGTCCGGGGGGCGCGTGAAAAACTGTTTTTT. This sequence encodes CASSVRGAREKLFF. The V call is TRBV9, the J call TRBJ1-4, with D perhaps TRBD1 (6 bases). This CDR3 is built from 14 residues. Per the germline V gene, CDR1 is SGDLS and CDR2 is YYNGEE. V lost 2 bases to trimming and J lost 7 bases, with 12 bases between them.

The J gene is TRBJ2-7, the V gene TRBV27, with 7 positions matching TRBD1. Trimming removed 6 bases from V and 2 bases from J; junction bases left unmatched: 13. CDR3 length: 16 amino acids. Looked up from germline, CDR1 is MNHEY and CDR2 is SMNVEV (reference sequence). This CDR3 is CASSPFGTAVTYEQYF. In DNA form, the CDR3 reads TGTGCCAGCAGCCCGTTTGGGACAGCAGTCACCTACGAGCAGTACTTC.

V is TRBV6-1 and J is TRBJ1-1, with no clear D. The germline gives CDR1 MNHNS, CDR2 SASEGT. V was cut by 6 bases and J by 1 base, with 12 bases left in between. The CDR3 covers 14 residues. The CDR3 sequence: CASSPRWSNTEAFF. CDR3 DNA: TGTGCCAGCAGCCCGAGATGGTCGAACACTGAAGCTTTCTTT.

J is TRBJ2-7 and V is TRBV19; 11 bases match TRBD2. Trimming cost V 4 bases and J 1 base; bases outside gene matches: 3. The CDR3 is 15 amino acids. CDR1 is LNHDA and CDR2 is SQIVND in the germline V gene (reference sequence). The CDR3 loop is CASSTSSGGSYEQYF. CDR3 DNA sequence: TGTGCCAGTAGTACATCTAGCGGGGGGTCCTACGAGCAGTACTTC.

V and J are TRBV4-3 and TRBJ2-1; possible D gene TRBD1, 6 bases. The CDR3 length is 12 residues. From germline, CDR1 is LGHNA and CDR2 YSLEER. Trimming took 4 bases from V and 11 from J, leaving 12 bases between them. CDR3 coding DNA: TGCGCCAGCAGCCCTACAGGGCTTCAGCAGTTCTTC. This gives the protein CASSPTGLQQFF.

CDR3 sequence: CASGAGGGSPLHF. In DNA form, the CDR3 reads TGTGCATCCGGGGCAGGGGGTGGATCACCCCTCCACTTT. This chain uses TRBV30 with TRBJ1-6; 7 bases map to TRBD1. The CDR3 consists of 13 residues. Germline V gene sequence: CDR1 GTSNPN, CDR2 SVGIG (reference sequence).

In nucleotides, the CDR3 is TGTGCCAGCTCACTCCAGACAGTTGACGCTGAAGCTTTCTTT. Protein sequence: CASSLQTVDAEAFF. The chain is built from TRBV18 and TRBJ1-1, with D tentatively TRBD1 (5 bases). The CDR3 runs 14 residues. Germline V CDR1 and CDR2: KGHSH, LQKENI. The V end was cut by 4 bases, the J end by 6 bases, with 15 bases between.

The chain couples TRBV25-1 to TRBJ2-1; unclear D gene. The CDR3 extends over 13 amino acids. Deletions cut 10 bases from V and 0 bases from J, with 10 bases between. Germline V gene sequence: CDR1 MGHDK, CDR2 SYGVNS. Written as DNA, the CDR3 is TGTGCCACCGCAGATTTCTCCTACAATGAGCAGTTCTTC. Residues: CATADFSYNEQFF.

This clone came up once. This chain links TRBV29-1 with TRBJ2-1; 9 bases agree with TRBD2. The CDR3 length is 15 residues. The V gene end was trimmed by 3 bases and the J gene end by 8 bases; junction bases not matched to a gene: 11. Germline V gives CDR1 SQVTM, CDR2 ANQGSEA. The chain's CDR3 is CSVERREGRWDEQFF. The CDR3 region has the DNA TGCAGCGTTGAGCGGCGGGAGGGCCGGTGGGATGAGCAGTTCTTC.

This clone was observed a handful of times. V gene TRBV27 combines with J gene TRBJ1-1, with D unclear. CDR3 length: 13 amino acids. Germline CDR1 and CDR2: MNHEY and SMNVEV (reference sequence). V lost 3 bases and J 1 base, leaving 6 bases between the germline ends. The CDR3 DNA sequence: TGTGCCAGCAGTTTTGCGTCGAACACTGAAGCTTTCTTT. Its protein product is CASSFASNTEAFF.

This chain joins TRBV28 and TRBJ2-4; 9 nucleotides align to TRBD1. Germline V gene data show CDR1 as MDHEN and CDR2 as SYDVKM. V lost 8 bases, J lost 6 bases, and 8 bases stayed unmatched. The CDR3 extends over 14 amino acids. In nucleotides, the CDR3 is TGTGCCAGCCGCTTGACAGGGGGTGGAAACATTCAGTACTTC. Translated, it gives CASRLTGGGNIQYF.

Only one count was recorded for this clone. The V call is TRBV5-6, the J call TRBJ2-3, with TRBD2 matching 12 bases. V lost 0 bases and J lost 0; bases outside the gene matches: 5. In germline, CDR1 is SGHDT, CDR2 YYEEEE. This CDR3 is built from 18 residues. CDR3 in DNA: TGTGCCAGCAGCTTGGAACTAGCGGGGGGCACTAGCACAGATACGCAGTATTTT. Amino acids: CASSLELAGGTSTDTQYF.

This clone appeared many times. The chain has TRBV5-1 and TRBJ2-1; TRBD2 matches at 7 bases. Germline V gives CDR1 SGHRS, CDR2 YFSETQ. The CDR3 is 15 residues long. After removal of 2 bases from V and 8 bases from J, the junction contained 10 bases not matched to a gene. CDR3 loop: CASSFQWREFDEQFF. CDR3 in DNA: TGCGCCAGCAGCTTTCAGTGGCGGGAGTTCGATGAGCAGTTCTTC.